This T cell receptor (beta chain) was recovered during a study of blood T cell repertoires in COVID-19. At the level of the study: Samples came from the United States, Italy and Spain, spanning acute and convalescent COVID-19. PBMCs, B-cell-depleted T cells, or T cells were the source of the cDNA or gDNA that made up the material.

Patients of the Seattle cohort, enrolled during active infection, were followed longitudinally. The ends were cut back, 3 bases at V and 2 bases at J, with 12 bases in the middle. Germline V CDR1 and CDR2: SEHNR, FQNEAQ (reference sequence). The CDR3 is 15 residues long. Assay used: immunoSEQ multiplex PCR; TCRdb lists only in-frame clones, some missing. This repertoire shows roughly 100,000 clones, about 90% found once; its top ten account for around 5%. The TCR comes from a woman aged 50 to 60 with COVID-19, enrolled during active disease. The specimen sequenced was peripheral blood. The J gene is TRBJ2-3, the V gene TRBV7-9; D unresolved. The CDR3 loop reads CASSFSPPDTDTQYF. The CDR3 region has the DNA TGTGCCAGCAGCTTTTCCCCACCAGACACAGATACGCAGTATTTT.